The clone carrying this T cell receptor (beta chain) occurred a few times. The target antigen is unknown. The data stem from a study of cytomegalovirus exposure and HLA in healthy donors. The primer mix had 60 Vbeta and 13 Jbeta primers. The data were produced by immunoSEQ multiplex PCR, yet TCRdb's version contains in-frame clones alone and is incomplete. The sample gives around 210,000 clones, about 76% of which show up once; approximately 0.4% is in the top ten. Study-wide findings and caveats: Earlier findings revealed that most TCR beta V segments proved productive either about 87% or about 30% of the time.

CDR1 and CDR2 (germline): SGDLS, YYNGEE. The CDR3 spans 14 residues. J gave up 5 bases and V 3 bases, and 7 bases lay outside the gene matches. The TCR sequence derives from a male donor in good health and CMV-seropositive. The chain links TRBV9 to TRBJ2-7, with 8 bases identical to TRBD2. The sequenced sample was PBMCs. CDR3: CASSAGLDYHEQYF. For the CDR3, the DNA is TGTGCCAGCAGCGCGGGACTAGACTACCACGAGCAGTACTTC.